The subject of this entry is one T cell receptor beta chain. No antigen is known for it. The V end was cut by 10 bases, the J end by 1 base, with 13 bases between. The CDR3 has 14 amino acids. The germline V gene has CDR1 ENHRY and CDR2 SYGVKD. Scientists ran DNA taken from cultured CD4+ T cells through the Oncomine TCR Beta short-read assay for sequencing. TCRdb called the PCR reads again in MiXCR, with one record for every CDR3 protein. Counted here are roughly 11,000 distinct CDR3 sequences, around three quarters occurring once; the ten biggest clones make up 11%. This specimen belongs to a study of vaccination and CD4 T cells after COVID-19. Overall study findings and caveats: Vaccine-specific clones in convalescent patients were spike mono-reactive in 304 of 307 cases.

As for treatment: approximately nine-day PBMC culture with coronavirus spike peptide pools or control peptides (ViraFEST assay). The chain has TRBV10-3 and TRBJ2-2, with a weak D call TRBD1 (5 bases). Sequencing input: CD4+ T cells from blood, cultured in vitro. The sequence was collected from a human donor who had recovered from COVID-19. The CDR3 spells CATEDTKNTGELFF. The CDR3 DNA is TGTGCCACAGAGGACACCAAGAACACCGGGGAGCTGTTTTTT.